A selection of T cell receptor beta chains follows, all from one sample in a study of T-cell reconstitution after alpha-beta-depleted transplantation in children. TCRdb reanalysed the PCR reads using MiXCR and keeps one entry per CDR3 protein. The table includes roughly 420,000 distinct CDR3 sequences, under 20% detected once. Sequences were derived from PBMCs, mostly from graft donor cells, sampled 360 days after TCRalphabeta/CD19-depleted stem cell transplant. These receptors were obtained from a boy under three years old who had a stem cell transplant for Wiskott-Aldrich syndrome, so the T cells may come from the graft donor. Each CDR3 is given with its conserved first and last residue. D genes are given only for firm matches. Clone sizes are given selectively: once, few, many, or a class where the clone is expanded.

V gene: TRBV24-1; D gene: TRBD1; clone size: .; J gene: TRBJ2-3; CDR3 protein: CATSDRRTGGGDTQYF; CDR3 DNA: TGTGCCACCAGTGACCGAAGGACAGGGGGCGGAGATACGCAGTATTTT
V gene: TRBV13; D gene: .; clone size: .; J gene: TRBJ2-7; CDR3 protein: CASSFGQVTYEQYF; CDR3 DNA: TGTGCCAGCAGCTTTGGCCAGGTCACCTACGAGCAGTACTTC
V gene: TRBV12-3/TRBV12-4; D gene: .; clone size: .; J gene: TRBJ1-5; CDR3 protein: CASSLMGSNQPQHF; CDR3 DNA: TGTGCCAGCAGTTTAATGGGTAGCAATCAGCCCCAGCATTTT
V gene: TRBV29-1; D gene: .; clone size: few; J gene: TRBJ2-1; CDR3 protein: CSARGPWSRDNEQFF; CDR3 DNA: TGCAGCGCCCGAGGTCCGTGGTCAAGGGACAATGAGCAGTTCTTC
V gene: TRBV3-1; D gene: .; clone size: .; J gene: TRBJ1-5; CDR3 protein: CASSQDPHQPQHF; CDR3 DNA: TGTGCCAGCAGCCAAGATCCCCATCAGCCCCAGCATTTT
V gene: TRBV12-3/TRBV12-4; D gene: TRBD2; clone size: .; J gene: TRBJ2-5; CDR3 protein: CASSDSGGGETQYF; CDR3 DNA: TGTGCCAGCAGTGACAGCGGGGGCGGAGAGACCCAGTACTTC
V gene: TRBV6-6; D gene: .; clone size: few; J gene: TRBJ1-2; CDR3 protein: CATKRRATEGYTF; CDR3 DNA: TGTGCCACTAAGCGGCGGGCGACGGAAGGCTACACCTTC
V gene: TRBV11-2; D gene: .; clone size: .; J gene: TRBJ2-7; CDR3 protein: CASSLTPAGEGGSYEQYF; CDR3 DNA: TGTGCCAGCAGCTTAACCCCTGCAGGGGAGGGGGGCTCCTACGAGCAGTACTTC
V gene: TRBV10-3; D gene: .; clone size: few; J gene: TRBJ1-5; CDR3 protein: CAISESRNQPQHF; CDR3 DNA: TGTGCCATCAGTGAGTCGAGGAATCAGCCCCAGCATTTT
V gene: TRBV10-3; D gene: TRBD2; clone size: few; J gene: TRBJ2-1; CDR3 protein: CAIAGLAGYNEQFF; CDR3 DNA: TGTGCCATCGCAGGACTAGCGGGTTACAATGAGCAGTTCTTC
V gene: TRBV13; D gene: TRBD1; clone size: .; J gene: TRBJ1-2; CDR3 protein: CASSKPQGFYGYTF; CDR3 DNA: TGTGCCAGCAGCAAGCCACAGGGGTTCTATGGCTACACCTTC
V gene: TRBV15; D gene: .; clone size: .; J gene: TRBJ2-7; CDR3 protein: CATSRDYGRGSSYYEQYF; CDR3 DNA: TGTGCCACCAGCAGAGATTACGGTCGGGGGAGTTCGTACTACGAGCAGTACTTC
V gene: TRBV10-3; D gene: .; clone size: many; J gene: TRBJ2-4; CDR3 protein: CATGKAGALNIQYF; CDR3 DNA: TGTGCCACCGGAAAAGCAGGGGCCTTAAACATTCAGTACTTC
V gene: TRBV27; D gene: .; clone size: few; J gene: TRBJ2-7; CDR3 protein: CASSFDRFSYEQYF; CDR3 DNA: TGTGCCAGCAGTTTCGACAGGTTCTCCTACGAGCAGTACTTC